This T cell receptor beta chain derives from a study of blood T cell repertoires in COVID-19. Self-reported history from a screening survey and questionnaire set each donor's cohort. The germline V and J ends were trimmed by 4 bases and 4 bases, with 15 bases remaining between them. Germline CDR1 is SGDLS and CDR2 is YYNGEE. This CDR3 has 14 amino acids. The table came from immunoSEQ multiplex PCR; TCRdb's copy has only in-frame clones and leaves some out. The table shows some 200,000 clones, with about nine tenths occurring only once. V and J are TRBV9 and TRBJ2-7; tentatively, D is TRBD1 (5 bases). This receptor was identified in a woman aged 18-35 years who had recovered from COVID-19. The sequenced sample was PBMCs or T cells enriched from blood (not recorded which). The CDR3 is CASSPRRDGYEQYF. Here the CDR3 DNA reads TGTGCCAGCAGCCCCCGCAGGGATGGGTACGAGCAGTACTTC.